This T cell receptor (beta chain) derives from a study of cytomegalovirus exposure and HLA in healthy donors. The wider study: Among the approximately 410 genotyped donors, 81% were placed in the Caucasian-associated ancestry cluster. General study points: Among the sequence variants, a highly shared cluster was likely an artifact of sequencing.

The CDR3 contains 14 residues. Germline loops: CDR1 SGHRS, CDR2 YFSETQ. The V end was cut by 3 bases, the J end by 1 base, with 10 bases between. 13 Jbeta primers and 60 Vbeta primers were used for the PCR. Libraries were prepared by immunoSEQ multiplex PCR; TCRdb keeps only in-frame clonotypes and omits some of them. Of about 140,000 clones listed, 55% to 80% are singletons. Worth noting for this clone: Its target is not known.

This sequence joins TRBV5-1 and TRBJ1-2; maybe TRBD1 (5 bases). This receptor was taken from a woman in her 40s in good health and CMV-seronegative. The sample comprised PBMCs. DNA for the CDR3: TGCGCCAGCAGCTCGACAGCGTTTAACTATGGCTACACCTTC. It codes for CASSSTAFNYGYTF. Full variable domain (outside the CDR3, taken from reference TRBV5-1 and TRBJ1-2): KAGVTQTPRYLIKTRGQQVTLSCSPISGHRSVSWYQQTPGQGLQFLFEYFSETQRNKGNFPGRFSGRQFSNSRSEMNVSTLELGDSALYLCASSSTAFNYGYTFGSGTRLTVV.